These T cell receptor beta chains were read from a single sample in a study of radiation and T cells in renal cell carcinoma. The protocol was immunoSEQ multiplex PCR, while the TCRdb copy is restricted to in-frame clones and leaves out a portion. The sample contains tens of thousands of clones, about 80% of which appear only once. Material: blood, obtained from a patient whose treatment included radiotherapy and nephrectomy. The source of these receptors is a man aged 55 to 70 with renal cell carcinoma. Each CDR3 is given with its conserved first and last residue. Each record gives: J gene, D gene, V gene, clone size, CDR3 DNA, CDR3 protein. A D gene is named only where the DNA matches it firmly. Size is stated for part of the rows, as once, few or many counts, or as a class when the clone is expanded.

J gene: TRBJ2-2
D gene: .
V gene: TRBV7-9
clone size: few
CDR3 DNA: TGTGCCAGCAGCTTAGGGACCCGAGGCACCGGGGAGCTGTTTTTT
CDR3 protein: CASSLGTRGTGELFF

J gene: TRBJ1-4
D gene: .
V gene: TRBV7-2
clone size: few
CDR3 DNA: TGTGCCAGCAGCACCCAGACCCGGGAAAAACTGTTTTTT
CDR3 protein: CASSTQTREKLFF

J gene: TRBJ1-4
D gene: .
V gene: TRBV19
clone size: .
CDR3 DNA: TGTGCCACCTCCGACGGAGTTGAAAAACTGTTTTTT
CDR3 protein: CATSDGVEKLFF

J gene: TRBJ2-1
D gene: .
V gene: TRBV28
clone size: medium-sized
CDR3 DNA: TGTGCCAGCAGTCTTTTAGGCGCCTACAATGAGCAGTTCTTC
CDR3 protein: CASSLLGAYNEQFF

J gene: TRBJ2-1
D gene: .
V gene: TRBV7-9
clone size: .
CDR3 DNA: TGTGCCAGCAGCTTATCGGGGCCCTACAATGAGCAGTTCTTC
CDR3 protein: CASSLSGPYNEQFF

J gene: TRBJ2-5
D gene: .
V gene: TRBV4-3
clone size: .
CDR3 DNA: TGCGCCAGCAGCCAAGCCCTCGGGGTTCGGGAGACCCAGTACTTC
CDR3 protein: CASSQALGVRETQYF

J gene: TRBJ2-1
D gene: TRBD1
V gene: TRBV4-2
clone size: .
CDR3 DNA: TGTGCCAGCAGCCAAGGCGGGACAGGGTCTCGCAATGAGCAGTTCTTC
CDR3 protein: CASSQGGTGSRNEQFF

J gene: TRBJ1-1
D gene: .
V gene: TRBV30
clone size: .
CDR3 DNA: TGTGCCTGGAGTCCGGGGCGGGCGAACACTGAAGCTTTCTTT
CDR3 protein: CAWSPGRANTEAFF

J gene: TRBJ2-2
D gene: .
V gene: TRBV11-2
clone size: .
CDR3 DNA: TGTGCCAGCAGCTTAGGCCTTCTTCTTACTACCGGGGAGCTGTTTTTT
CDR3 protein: CASSLGLLLTTGELFF

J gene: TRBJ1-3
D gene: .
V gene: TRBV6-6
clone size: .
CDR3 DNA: TGTGCCAGCAGTTACACACAAGGAAACACCATATATTTT
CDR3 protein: CASSYTQGNTIYF

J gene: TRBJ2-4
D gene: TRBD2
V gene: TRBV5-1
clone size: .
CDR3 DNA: TGCGCCAGCAGCTTGGCACTAGCGGGGGGTAACATTCAGTACTTC
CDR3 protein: CASSLALAGGNIQYF

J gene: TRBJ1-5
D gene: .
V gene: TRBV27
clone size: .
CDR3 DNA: TGTGCCAGCAGCGCCTCGGGGAGCCCTATGGGCAATCAGCCCCAGCATTTT
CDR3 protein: CASSASGSPMGNQPQHF

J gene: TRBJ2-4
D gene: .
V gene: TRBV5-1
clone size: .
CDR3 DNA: TGCGCCAGCAGCTTGACAGAAAACATTCAGTACTTC
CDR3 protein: CASSLTENIQYF

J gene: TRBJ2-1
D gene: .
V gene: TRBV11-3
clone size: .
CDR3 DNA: TGTGCCAGCAGCCCCCAGTACGGAGCCGATCCTGAGCAGTTCTTC
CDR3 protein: CASSPQYGADPEQFF

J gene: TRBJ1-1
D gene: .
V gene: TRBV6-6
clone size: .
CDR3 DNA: TGTGCCAGCAGTCCAATGACAGACACTGAAGCTTTCTTT
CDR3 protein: CASSPMTDTEAFF

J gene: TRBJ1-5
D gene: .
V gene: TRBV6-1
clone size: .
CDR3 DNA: TGTGCCAGCATTGAGGGGCAGATAAATCAGCCCCAGCATTTT
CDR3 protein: CASIEGQINQPQHF

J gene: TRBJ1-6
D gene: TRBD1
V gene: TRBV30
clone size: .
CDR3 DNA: TGTGCCTGGGTGACAGGGGGTAATTCACCCCTCCACTTT
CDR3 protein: CAWVTGGNSPLHF

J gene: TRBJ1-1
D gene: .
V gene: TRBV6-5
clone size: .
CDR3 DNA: TGTGCCAGCAGTTTAGACGGGACACAAGCAACTGAAGCTTTCTTT
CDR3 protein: CASSLDGTQATEAFF

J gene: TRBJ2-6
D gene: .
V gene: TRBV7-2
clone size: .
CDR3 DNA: TGTGCCAGCAGCTTAGGAGGTTCTGGGGCCAACGTCCTGACTTTC
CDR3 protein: CASSLGGSGANVLTF

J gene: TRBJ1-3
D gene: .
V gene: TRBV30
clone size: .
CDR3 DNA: TGTGCCTGGGACAATTACTCTGGAAACACCATATATTTT
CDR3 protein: CAWDNYSGNTIYF